This entry lists 22 T cell receptor beta chains sequenced from one sample in a study of neoadjuvant anti-PD-1 for oral cavity cancer. Sequenced by immunoSEQ multiplex PCR; TCRdb stores in-frame clones only, minus some. The sample has 11,000 to 15,000 clones, around 75% seen once. Time point: after neoadjuvant nivolumab, at surgical resection. Source: PBMCs, taken after nivolumab (anti-PD-1) treatment. The receptors derive from a person aged 40 to 85 with oral cavity squamous cell carcinoma.

The chain uses TRBV7-3 and TRBJ2-7; perhaps D is TRBD1 or TRBD2 (6 bases each). The CDR3 is 13 residues long. Trimming removed 5 bases at V and 3 bases at J, with 11 bases between. Looked up from germline, CDR1 is SGHTA and CDR2 is FQGTGA. The CDR3 is CASSQGGLYEQYF. The CDR3 DNA reads TGTGCCAGCAGCCAAGGGGGACTCTACGAGCAGTACTTC.

The chain joins TRBV30 to TRBJ1-4, with a possible D match to TRBD1 (5 bases). Germline lookup yields CDR1 GTSNPN and CDR2 SVGIG (reference sequence). The CDR3 is 10 amino acids. Trimming left V 2 bases short and J 11 bases short, with 6 bases between. The CDR3 sequence is CAWSRQKLFF. The CDR3 DNA is TGTGCCTGGAGTCGACAGAAACTGTTTTTT. Together with reference TRBV30 and TRBJ1-4, the CDR3 gives the full variable domain: SQTIHQWPATLVQPVGSPLSLECTVEGTSNPNLYWYRQAAGRGLQLLFYSVGIGQISSEVPQNLSASRPQDRQFILSSKKLLLSDSGFYLCAWSRQKLFFGSGTQLSVL.

The gene calls are TRBV19 and TRBJ2-6; D is ambiguous. CDR3 length: 20 amino acids. Germline CDR1 is LNHDA and CDR2 is SQIVND (reference sequence). V was cut by 3 bases and J by 0 bases, with 21 bases left in between. The CDR3 region is CASSMPLHQASYSGANVLTF. CDR3 in DNA: TGTGCCAGTAGTATGCCCCTCCACCAGGCGTCCTACTCTGGGGCCAACGTCCTGACTTTC. Drawing the rest from reference TRBV19 and TRBJ2-6, the complete variable domain is DGGITQSPKYLFRKEGQNVTLSCEQNLNHDAMYWYRQDPGQGLRLIYYSQIVNDFQKGDIAEGYSVSREKKESFPLTVTSAQKNPTAFYLCASSMPLHQASYSGANVLTFGAGSRLTVL.

This chain connects TRBV19 to TRBJ2-2, with D hard to call. The CDR3 length is 14 residues. Trimming took 3 bases from V and 4 from J, leaving 9 bases between them. Germline CDR1 and CDR2: LNHDA and SQIVND (reference sequence). This CDR3 reads CASSIGQSTGELFF. The CDR3 DNA reads TGTGCCAGTAGTATCGGGCAGAGCACCGGGGAGCTGTTTTTT. The whole variable domain, remainder taken from reference TRBV19 and TRBJ2-2, is DGGITQSPKYLFRKEGQNVTLSCEQNLNHDAMYWYRQDPGQGLRLIYYSQIVNDFQKGDIAEGYSVSREKKESFPLTVTSAQKNPTAFYLCASSIGQSTGELFFGEGSRLTVL.

The chain combines TRBV6-6 with TRBJ1-2, with D tentatively TRBD1 (5 bases). CDR1 and CDR2 from the germline V gene are MNHNY and SVGAGI (reference sequence). Between the trimmed V and J ends, which lost 7 bases and 2 bases, there was a span of 14 bases. The CDR3 spans 14 residues. In DNA form, the CDR3 reads TGTGCCAGCATCAATCCGGGGGGGAACTATGGCTACACCTTC. Encoded protein: CASINPGGNYGYTF.

The gene calls are TRBV30 and TRBJ1-2; D perhaps matches TRBD1 (5 bases). The CDR3 runs to 15 residues. Germline-derived CDR1 and CDR2 are GTSNPN and SVGIG (reference sequence). V lost 1 base to trimming and J lost 4 bases, with 16 bases between them. CDR3 in amino acids: CAWSDFWEGTYGYTF. CDR3 nucleotides: TGTGCCTGGAGTGATTTCTGGGAGGGGACCTATGGCTACACCTTC.

This sequence joins TRBV5-1 and TRBJ2-1; D not resolved. V lost 1 base and J 0 bases, leaving 8 bases between the germline ends. This CDR3 contains 15 residues. From germline, CDR1 is SGHRS and CDR2 YFSETQ. The CDR3 here is CASSLMRFSYNEQFF. CDR3 DNA: TGCGCCAGCAGCTTGATGAGGTTCTCCTACAATGAGCAGTTCTTC.

The chain recombines TRBV19 with TRBJ1-3; 7 bases are shared with TRBD1. The junction had 3 bases not matched to a gene; V was cut back by 6 bases and J by 1 base. In germline, CDR1 is LNHDA, CDR2 SQIVND (reference sequence). The CDR3 length is 14 residues. This CDR3 reads CASSLDRSGNTIYF. As DNA, the CDR3 is TGTGCCAGTAGCCTGGACAGGTCTGGAAACACCATATATTTT.

The CDR3 DNA is TGTGCCAGCAGCCAGACTAGCGGGAGGGCCTACGAGCAGTACTTC. Its protein product is CASSQTSGRAYEQYF. The chain is built from TRBV7-2 and TRBJ2-7; 14 positions match TRBD2. In germline, CDR1 is SGHTA, CDR2 FQGNSA. After removal of 5 bases from V and 2 bases from J, the junction contained 2 bases not matched to a gene. This CDR3 spans 15 amino acids.

The chain is built from TRBV2 and TRBJ2-1; 9 nucleotides agree with TRBD2. Germline V gives CDR1 SNHLY, CDR2 FYNNEI. The V segment lost 7 bases and the J segment 2 bases; nucleotides outside the gene matches: 6. The CDR3 is made up of 15 amino acids. The CDR3 nucleotides are TGTGCCAGCATCTCAATAGCGGGAGCCTACAATGAGCAGTTCTTC. It specifies CASISIAGAYNEQFF.

The rearrangement uses TRBV6-4 and TRBJ1-1, with a possible D match to TRBD1 (6 bases). Germline loops: CDR1 MRHNA, CDR2 SNTAGT. Trimming stripped 4 bases from V and 5 bases from J, with 11 bases between. CDR3 length equals 13 residues. The CDR3 region is CASSVQGGTEAFF. CDR3 sequence (DNA): TGTGCCAGCAGTGTACAGGGTGGGACTGAAGCTTTCTTT.

The chain has TRBV2 and TRBJ1-2; D is unresolved. Germline lookup yields CDR1 SNHLY and CDR2 FYNNEI. This CDR3 has 14 amino acids. The V end lost 2 bases, the J end lost 8 bases, and 15 bases lay between the germline ends. Here the CDR3 DNA reads TGTGCCAGCAGTGAAAGTCAGACCCTTGGGGGCTACACCTTC. Translated, it gives CASSESQTLGGYTF.

This clone has only a few counts. This chain connects TRBV10-2 to TRBJ2-2; no clear D. The length of the CDR3 is 15 residues. Trimming shortened V by 3 bases and J by 3 bases, and 11 bases separated the two germline ends. Per the germline V gene, CDR1 is WSHSY and CDR2 is SAAADI. The CDR3 loop is CASSDGFVYTGELFF. CDR3 nucleotides: TGCGCCAGCAGTGACGGCTTTGTCTACACCGGGGAGCTGTTTTTT.

This chain connects TRBV6-6 to TRBJ2-1, with no clear D. The germline CDR1 and CDR2 sequences are MNHNY and SVGAGI (reference sequence). The CDR3 is made up of 13 amino acids. The V and J ends lost 5 bases and 7 bases respectively, with 12 bases between them. The CDR3 reads CASSRDSWNEQFF. For the CDR3, the DNA is TGTGCCAGCAGTAGGGATAGTTGGAATGAGCAGTTCTTC.

The chain carries TRBV6-1 and TRBJ1-3, with D unresolved. Deletions cut 2 bases from V and 0 bases from J, with 14 bases between. CDR1 is MNHNS, CDR2 SASEGT, per germline. There are 17 residues in the CDR3. CDR3 coding DNA: TGTGCCAGCAGTGAACCTCCCCGACTAAGCTCTGGAAACACCATATATTTT. This gives the protein CASSEPPRLSSGNTIYF.

This clone has a single count. V is TRBV28 and J is TRBJ1-2, with D unclear. The CDR3 is 12 residues long. The germline gives CDR1 MDHEN, CDR2 SYDVKM. The V and J ends lost 1 base and 5 bases respectively, with 5 bases between them. As DNA, the CDR3 is TGTGCCAGCAGTTTATCTCGGTATGGCTACACCTTC. Protein: CASSLSRYGYTF.

The chain carries TRBV21-1 and TRBJ1-5. TRBV21-1 is tagged as a pseudogene. The CDR3 loop spans 20 amino acids. The CDR3 is CASSQGEGRSDFRDNQPQHF. CDR3 coding DNA: TGTGCCAGCAGCCAGGGTGAGGGAAGATCGGATTTTAGGGACAATCAGCCCCAGCATTTT.

The table lists this clone with a few counts. The J gene is TRBJ1-1, the V gene TRBV28; D unresolved. The CDR3 spans 11 residues. Germline values: CDR1 MDHEN, CDR2 SYDVKM. The V and J ends lost 4 bases and 3 bases respectively, with 3 bases between them. The CDR3 bases are TGTGCCAGCAGTTACCACACTGAAGCTTTCTTT. Protein product: CASSYHTEAFF.

The chain joins TRBV11-2 to TRBJ2-5; D may match TRBD1 or TRBD2 (7 bases each). Germline V CDR1 and CDR2: SGHAT, FQNNGV. The germline V and J ends were trimmed by 5 bases and 2 bases, with 18 bases remaining between them. The CDR3 sequence is 16 residues long. The CDR3 DNA follows: TGTGCCAGCAGCCCGAGCGGGACAGCGATGCAAGAGACCCAGTACTTC. Its translation: CASSPSGTAMQETQYF.

This chain connects TRBV30 to TRBJ2-7; D is ambiguous. Germline values: CDR1 GTSNPN, CDR2 SVGIG (reference sequence). There are 13 residues in the CDR3. V shed 5 bases and J shed 7 bases, with 18 bases lying between them. The CDR3 region has the DNA TGTGCCTGGCAGGCCGGGCCGACGAGGGAGCAGTACTTC. This gives the protein CAWQAGPTREQYF. The full variable domain, in which reference TRBV30 and TRBJ2-7 provide the parts outside the CDR3, is SQTIHQWPATLVQPVGSPLSLECTVEGTSNPNLYWYRQAAGRGLQLLFYSVGIGQISSEVPQNLSASRPQDRQFILSSKKLLLSDSGFYLCAWQAGPTREQYFGPGTRLTVT.

This clone was detected only a few times. The chain joins TRBV19 to TRBJ2-4; possibly TRBD1 for D (6 bases). The CDR3 has 14 amino acids. V was shortened by 9 bases and J by 0 bases, with 12 bases between the two germline ends. Germline CDR1 is LNHDA and CDR2 is SQIVND (reference sequence). As DNA, the CDR3 is TGTGCCAGCAGAACACAGGGAGCCAAAAACATTCAGTACTTC. It specifies CASRTQGAKNIQYF.

The chain is built from TRBV6-1 and TRBJ2-5; D is perhaps TRBD1 or TRBD2 (5 bases each). CDR1 is MNHNS and CDR2 is SASEGT in the germline V gene. The CDR3 runs 14 residues. Deletions cut 1 base from V and 5 bases from J, with 11 bases between. The DNA for the CDR3 is TGTGCCAGCAGTGAAGGCTTGAGGGACGAGACCCAGTACTTC. Translating it yields CASSEGLRDETQYF.